The 6 T cell receptor beta chains below come from one sample, sequenced in a study of T cells in women clearing cervical HPV infection. Assay: immunoSEQ multiplex PCR; the TCRdb copy retains only in-frame clones and omits some. Its clone listing holds 15,000 to 20,000 clones. Material for sequencing was blood buffy coat. The receptors shown here come from a woman between 18 and 70 years old with a cervical HPV16 infection that either progressed to CIN3+ or cleared (not recorded which).

Worth noting for this clone: The observed sequence ends 3 residues before the CDR3 terminus, with the missing tail filled in from the germline J gene. The rearrangement joins TRBV6-2 or TRBV6-3 to TRBJ2-3; weak D call: TRBD1 (6 bases). From germline, CDR1 is MNHEY and CDR2 SVGEGT. The CDR3 is 16 amino acids. The CDR3 bases that were read are TGTGCCAGCAGTTATTATCCGGACAGCTTGGATCAGCCG. This encodes CASSYYPDSLDQP. The entire CDR3 reads CASSYYPDSLDQPQYF.

With respect to this clone: One end of the junction does not line up with germline, which may come from a read error. The CDR3 goes on 3 residues after the read ends, and that part is filled in from the germline J gene. In the same sample, other DNA sequences code for this CDR3. The chain recombines TRBV2 with TRBJ1-3; 8 positions match TRBD1. CDR3 length: 14 amino acids. Germline assignment: CDR1 SNHLY and CDR2 FYNNEI. The covered CDR3 bases are TGTGCCAGCAGTATCACAGGGGGTGGAGACACC. Translating it yields CASSITGGGDT. The entire CDR3 protein is CASSITGGGDTIYF. Drawing the rest from reference TRBV2 and TRBJ1-3, the complete variable domain is EPEVTQTPSHQVTQMGQEVILRCVPISNHLYFYWYRQILGQKVEFLVSFYNNEISEKSEIFDDQFSVERPDGSNFTLKIRSTKLEDSAMYFCASSITGGGDTIYFGEGSWLTVV.

A remark on this clone: The read stops 3 residues short of the end of the CDR3; the missing end is completed from the germline J gene. This chain connects TRBV7-8 to TRBJ1-2, with D perhaps TRBD1 (6 bases). Germline V gives CDR1 SGHVS, CDR2 FQNEAQ. This CDR3 contains 16 residues. CDR3 bases read: TGTGCCAGCAGCTTAAGGCGGGATCACAGGACAGATACC. Translated, it gives CASSLRRDHRTDT. The full-length CDR3 reads as CASSLRRDHRTDTYTF.

In regard to this clone: The CDR3 end is not reached by the read, which stops 3 residues before it; the germline J gene fills it in. V usage is TRBV29-1 and J usage is TRBJ2-1; 7 positions match TRBD2. Germline V lookup: CDR1 SQVTM, CDR2 ANQGSEA. The junction had 1 base not matched to a gene; V was cut back by 3 bases and J by 5 bases. The length of the CDR3 is 12 residues. Partial CDR3 DNA: TGCAGCGTTGACGCGGGAGACAATGAG. It codes for CSVDAGDNE. The whole CDR3 sequence is CSVDAGDNEQFF.

A word on this clone: The read terminates 3 residues before the CDR3 end, so the remaining end is supplied by the germline J gene. V is TRBV18 and J is TRBJ1-2; D not certain. The CDR3 runs to 13 residues. Trimming shortened V by 2 bases and J by 3 bases, and 7 bases separated the two germline ends. Per germline, CDR1 KGHSH and CDR2 LQKENI. Partial CDR3 DNA: TGTGCCAGCTCACCAAGACAAGACTATGGC. Protein: CASSPRQDYG. The whole CDR3 protein is CASSPRQDYGYTF.

Remarks on this clone: Read data end 3 residues before the CDR3 end; the end is taken from the germline J gene. The rearrangement joins TRBV2 to TRBJ2-1, with unresolved D. The germline V gene encodes CDR1 SNHLY and CDR2 FYNNEI. The CDR3 is made up of 12 amino acids. Trimming cost V 3 bases and J 4 bases, with 4 bases left between them. The CDR3 is CASSDSYNEQFF. CDR3 DNA, as far as it was read: TGTGCCAGCAGTGATAGTTACAATGAG.